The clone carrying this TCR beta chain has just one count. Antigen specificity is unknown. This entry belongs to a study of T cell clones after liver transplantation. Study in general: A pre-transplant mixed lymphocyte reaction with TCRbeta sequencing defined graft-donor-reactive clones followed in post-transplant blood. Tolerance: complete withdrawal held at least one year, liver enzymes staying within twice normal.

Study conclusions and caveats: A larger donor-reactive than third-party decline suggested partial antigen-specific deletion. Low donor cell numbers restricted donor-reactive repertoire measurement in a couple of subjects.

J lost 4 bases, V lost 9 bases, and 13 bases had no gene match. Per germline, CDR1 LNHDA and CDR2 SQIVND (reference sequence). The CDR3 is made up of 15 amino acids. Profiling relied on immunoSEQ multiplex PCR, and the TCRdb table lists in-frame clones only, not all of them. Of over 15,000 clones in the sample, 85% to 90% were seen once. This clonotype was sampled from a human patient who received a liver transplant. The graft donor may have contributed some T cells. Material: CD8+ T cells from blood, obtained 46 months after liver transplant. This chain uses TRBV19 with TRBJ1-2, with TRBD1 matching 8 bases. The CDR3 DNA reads TGTGCCAGCGTGGACAGGGCGCTTTTGGTCTATGGCTACACCTTC. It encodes CASVDRALLVYGYTF.